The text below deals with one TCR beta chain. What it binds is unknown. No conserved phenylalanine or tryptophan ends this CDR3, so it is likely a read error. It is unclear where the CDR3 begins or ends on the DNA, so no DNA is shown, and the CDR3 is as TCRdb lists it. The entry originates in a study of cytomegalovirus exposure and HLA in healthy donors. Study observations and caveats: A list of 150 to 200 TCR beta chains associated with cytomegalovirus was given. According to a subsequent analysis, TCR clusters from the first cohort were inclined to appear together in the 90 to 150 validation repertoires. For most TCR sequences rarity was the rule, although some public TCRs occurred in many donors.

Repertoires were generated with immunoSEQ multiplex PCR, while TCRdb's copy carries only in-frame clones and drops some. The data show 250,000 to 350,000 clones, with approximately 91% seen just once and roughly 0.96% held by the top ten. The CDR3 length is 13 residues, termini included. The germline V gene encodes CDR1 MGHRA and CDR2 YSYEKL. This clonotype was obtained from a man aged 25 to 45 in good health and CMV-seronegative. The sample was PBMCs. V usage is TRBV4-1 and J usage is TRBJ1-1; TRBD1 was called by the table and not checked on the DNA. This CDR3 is CASSQDGITVQAL.